This T cell receptor (beta chain) is from a study of a mutant IDH1 vaccine in newly diagnosed glioma. The overall study: The study started vaccination 4-6 weeks after radiotherapy alone, or with temozolomide cycles.

Time point defined: week 23, last vaccination. Every vaccination contained 300 ug of the mutant IDH1 20-mer peptide and was paired with topical imiquimod. Profiling relied on immunoSEQ multiplex PCR, and the TCRdb table lists in-frame clones only, not all of them. Seen here are approximately 60,000 clones, around 80% observed once, and the top ten hold approximately 7.6%. In regard to this clone: Its antigen is not identified.

Notes on the study in general: Overall, 80% to 95% of patients had vaccine-induced immune responses. Pseudoprogression apparently lacked any relation to changes in top peripheral T cell clonotypes.

The TCR comes from a middle-aged woman with glioma. Some clones in this sample may be carry-over from other donors' samples. The material sequenced was PBMCs, taken from a glioma patient whose treatment included an IDH1 peptide vaccine.

This chain's CDR3 is CASSSFLQQQETQYF. In nucleotides, the CDR3 is TGTGCCAGCAGCTCTTTTCTCCAGCAGCAAGAGACCCAGTACTTC. The chain has TRBV5-5 and TRBJ2-5; D not resolved. Germline V CDR1 and CDR2: SGHKS, YYEKEE (reference sequence). There are 15 residues in the CDR3. The V gene lost 3 bases and the J gene lost 2 bases, with 14 bases spanning the gap.